Reported below is one T cell receptor (beta chain). The antigen is undetermined. This entry is derived from a study of T-cell memory formation after mild COVID-19. MiXCR was run by TCRdb on the 5' RACE reads, yielding one entry per CDR3 protein. The sample records some 300,000 distinct CDR3 sequences, just under 20% being singletons. This CDR3 spans 15 amino acids. Germline V lookup: CDR1 SGHTA, CDR2 FQGNSA. V lost 5 bases to trimming and J lost 6 bases, with 14 bases between them. Findings and caveats of the study: Within pre-infection memory, some responding clones were found, suggesting cross-reactive memory joined. Whereas later expanders leaned CD4+, clones contracting day 15 to 85 showed a balanced CD4/CD8 makeup. Largely, contracting CD4+ clones fell within CM and EM, and contracting CD8+ clones within EMRA.

V is TRBV7-2 and J is TRBJ1-6; no clear D. The receptor's source is a young man who had mild COVID-19 (a few samples of this study predate the infection). Cell type and time point are not known. The sequenced material came from PBMCs or a T cell subset sorted from them (not recorded which). In DNA, the CDR3 is TGTGCCAGCAGCCCACGGCCGGTCCTTAATTCACCCCTCCACTTT. Amino acids: CASSPRPVLNSPLHF.